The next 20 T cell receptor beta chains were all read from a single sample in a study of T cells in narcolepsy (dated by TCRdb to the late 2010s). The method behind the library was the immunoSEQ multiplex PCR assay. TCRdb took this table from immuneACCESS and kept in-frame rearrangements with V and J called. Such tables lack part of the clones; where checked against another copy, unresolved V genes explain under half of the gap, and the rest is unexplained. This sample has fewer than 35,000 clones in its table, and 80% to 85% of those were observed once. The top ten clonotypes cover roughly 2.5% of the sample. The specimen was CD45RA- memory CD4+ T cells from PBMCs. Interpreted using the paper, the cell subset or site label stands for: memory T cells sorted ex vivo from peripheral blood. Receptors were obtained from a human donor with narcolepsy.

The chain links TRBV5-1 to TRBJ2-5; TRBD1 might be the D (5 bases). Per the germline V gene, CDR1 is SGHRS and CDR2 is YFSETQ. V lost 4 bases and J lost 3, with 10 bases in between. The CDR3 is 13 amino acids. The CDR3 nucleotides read TGCGCCAGCAGCCCCAGGGCCGAAGAGACCCAGTACTTC. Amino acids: CASSPRAEETQYF.

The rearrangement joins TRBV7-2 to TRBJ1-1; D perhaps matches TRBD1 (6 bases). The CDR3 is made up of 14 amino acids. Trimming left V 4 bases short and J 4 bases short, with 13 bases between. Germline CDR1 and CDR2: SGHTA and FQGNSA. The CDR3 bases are TGTGCCAGCAGCTCCCCAGGGGCCGTCACTGAAGCTTTCTTT. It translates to CASSSPGAVTEAFF.

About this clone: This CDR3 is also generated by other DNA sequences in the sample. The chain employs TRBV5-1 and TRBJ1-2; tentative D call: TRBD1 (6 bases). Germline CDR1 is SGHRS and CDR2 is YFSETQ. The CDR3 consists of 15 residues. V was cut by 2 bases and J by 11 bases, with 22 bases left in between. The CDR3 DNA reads TGCGCCAGCAGCTTCGTGACTTCAGGGGATCGGGGTTACACCTTC. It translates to CASSFVTSGDRGYTF.

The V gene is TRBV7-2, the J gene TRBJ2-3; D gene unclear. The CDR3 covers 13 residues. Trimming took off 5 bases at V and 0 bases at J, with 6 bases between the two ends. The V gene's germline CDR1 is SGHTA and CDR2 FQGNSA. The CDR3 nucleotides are TGTGCCAGCAGCCTCTTTAGCACAGATACGCAGTATTTT. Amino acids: CASSLFSTDTQYF.

The CDR3 DNA sequence: TGTGCCAGCAGCTTGGAAACAGGGAGATACGAGCAGTACTTC. Translation: CASSLETGRYEQYF. The chain links TRBV7-2 to TRBJ2-7, with a possible D match to TRBD1 (6 bases). The CDR3 consists of 14 residues. Germline lookup yields CDR1 SGHTA and CDR2 FQGNSA. V lost 3 bases, J lost 4 bases, and 13 bases lay in between.

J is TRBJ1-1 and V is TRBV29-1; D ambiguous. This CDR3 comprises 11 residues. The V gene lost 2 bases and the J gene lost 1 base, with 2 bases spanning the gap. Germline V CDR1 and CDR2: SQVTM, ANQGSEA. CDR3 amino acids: CSVERNTEAFF. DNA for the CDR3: TGCAGCGTTGAAAGGAACACTGAAGCTTTCTTT. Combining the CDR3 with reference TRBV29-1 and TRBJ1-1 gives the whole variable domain SAVISQKPSRDICQRGTSLTIQCQVDSQVTMMFWYRQQPGQSLTLIATANQGSEATYESGFVIDKFPISRPNLTFSTLTVSNMSPEDSSIYLCSVERNTEAFFGQGTRLTVV.

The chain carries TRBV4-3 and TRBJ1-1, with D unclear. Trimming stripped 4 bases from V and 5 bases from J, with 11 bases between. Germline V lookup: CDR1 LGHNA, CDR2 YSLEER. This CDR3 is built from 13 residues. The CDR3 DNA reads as TGCGCCAGCAGCCTAAATAGGAATACTGAAGCTTTCTTT. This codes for CASSLNRNTEAFF.

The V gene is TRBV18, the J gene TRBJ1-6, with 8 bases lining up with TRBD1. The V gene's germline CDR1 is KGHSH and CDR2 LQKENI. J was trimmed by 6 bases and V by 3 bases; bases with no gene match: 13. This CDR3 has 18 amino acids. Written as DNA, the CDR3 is TGTGCCAGCTCACCCCGCGGACAGGGAATAACGAGTAATTCACCCCTCCACTTT. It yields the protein CASSPRGQGITSNSPLHF.

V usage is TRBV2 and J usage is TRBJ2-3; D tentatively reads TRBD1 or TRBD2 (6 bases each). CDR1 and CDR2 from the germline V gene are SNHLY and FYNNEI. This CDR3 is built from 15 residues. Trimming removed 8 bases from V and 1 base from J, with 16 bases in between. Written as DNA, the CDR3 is TGTGCCAGCGGGAGGTCGGGGGCTGGCACAGATACGCAGTATTTT. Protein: CASGRSGAGTDTQYF.

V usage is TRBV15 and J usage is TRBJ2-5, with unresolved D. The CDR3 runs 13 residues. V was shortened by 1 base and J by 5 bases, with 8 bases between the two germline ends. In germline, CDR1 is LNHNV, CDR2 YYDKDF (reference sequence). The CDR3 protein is CATSRGSVETQYF. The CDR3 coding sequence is TGTGCCACCAGCAGAGGGTCGGTGGAGACCCAGTACTTC.

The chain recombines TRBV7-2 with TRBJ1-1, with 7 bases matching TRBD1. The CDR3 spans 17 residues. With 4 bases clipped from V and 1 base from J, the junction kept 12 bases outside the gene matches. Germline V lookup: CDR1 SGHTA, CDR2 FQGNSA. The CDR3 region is CASSSRNTGARNTEAFF. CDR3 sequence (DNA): TGTGCCAGCAGCTCACGAAATACAGGGGCTCGGAACACTGAAGCTTTCTTT. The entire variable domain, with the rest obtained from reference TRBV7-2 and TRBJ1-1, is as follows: GAGVSQSPSNKVTEKGKDVELRCDPISGHTALYWYRQSLGQGLEFLIYFQGNSAPDKSGLPSDRFSAERTGGSVSTLTIQRTQQEDSAVYLCASSSRNTGARNTEAFFGQGTRLTVV.

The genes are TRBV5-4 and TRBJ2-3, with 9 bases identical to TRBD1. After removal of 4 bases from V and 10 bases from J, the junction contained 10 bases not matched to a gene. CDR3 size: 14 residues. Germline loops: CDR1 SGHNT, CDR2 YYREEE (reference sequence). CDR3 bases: TGTGCCAGCAGCCTGGAGGGACAGGGCCGTGCGCAGTATTTT. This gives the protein CASSLEGQGRAQYF.

DNA of the CDR3: TGTGCCAGTAGTATTTCTTTGGGACGGATAAATGAAAAACTGTTTTTT. Encoded protein: CASSISLGRINEKLFF. The rearrangement links TRBV19 to TRBJ1-4; D is perhaps TRBD1 (5 bases). Germline V lookup: CDR1 LNHDA, CDR2 SQIVND (reference sequence). CDR3 length: 16 amino acids. Trimming shortened V by 3 bases and J by 5 bases, and 16 bases separated the two germline ends.

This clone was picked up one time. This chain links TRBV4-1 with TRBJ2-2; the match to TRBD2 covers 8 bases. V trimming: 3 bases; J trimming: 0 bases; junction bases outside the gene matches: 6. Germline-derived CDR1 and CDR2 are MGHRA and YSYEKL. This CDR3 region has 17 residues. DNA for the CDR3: TGCGCCAGCAGCCAGCTTAGCGGGGCTTCGAACACCGGGGAGCTGTTTTTT. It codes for CASSQLSGASNTGELFF.

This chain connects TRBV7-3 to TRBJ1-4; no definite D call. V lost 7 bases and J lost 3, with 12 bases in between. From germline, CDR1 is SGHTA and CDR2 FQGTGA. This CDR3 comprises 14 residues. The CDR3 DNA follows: TGTGCCAGCAAATCTTCCCCCCCTAATGAAAAACTGTTTTTT. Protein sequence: CASKSSPPNEKLFF.

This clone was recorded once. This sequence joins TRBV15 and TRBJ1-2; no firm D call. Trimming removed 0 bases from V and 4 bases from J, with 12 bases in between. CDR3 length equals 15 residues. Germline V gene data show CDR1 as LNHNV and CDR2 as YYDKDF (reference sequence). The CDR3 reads CATSRDQEASYGYTF. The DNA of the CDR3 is TGTGCCACCAGCAGAGACCAGGAGGCTAGCTATGGCTACACCTTC.

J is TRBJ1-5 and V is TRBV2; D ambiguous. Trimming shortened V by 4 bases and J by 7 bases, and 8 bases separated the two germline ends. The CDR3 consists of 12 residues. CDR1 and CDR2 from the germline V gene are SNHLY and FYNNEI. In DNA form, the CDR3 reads TGTGCCAGCAGTGTTAGGCGGCAGCCCCAGCATTTT. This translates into CASSVRRQPQHF.

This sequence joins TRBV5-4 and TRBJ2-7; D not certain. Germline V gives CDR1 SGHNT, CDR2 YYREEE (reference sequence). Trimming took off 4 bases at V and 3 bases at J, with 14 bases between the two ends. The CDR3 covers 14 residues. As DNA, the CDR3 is TGTGCCAGCAGCAAACCGGATGCCCTCTACGAGCAGTACTTC. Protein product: CASSKPDALYEQYF.

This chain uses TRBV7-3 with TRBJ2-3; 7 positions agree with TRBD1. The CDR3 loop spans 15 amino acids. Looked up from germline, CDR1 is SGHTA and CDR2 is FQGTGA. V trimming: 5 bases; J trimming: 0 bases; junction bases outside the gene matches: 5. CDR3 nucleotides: TGTGCCAGCAGCAAGGGACAGACTAGCACAGATACGCAGTATTTT. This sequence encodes CASSKGQTSTDTQYF.

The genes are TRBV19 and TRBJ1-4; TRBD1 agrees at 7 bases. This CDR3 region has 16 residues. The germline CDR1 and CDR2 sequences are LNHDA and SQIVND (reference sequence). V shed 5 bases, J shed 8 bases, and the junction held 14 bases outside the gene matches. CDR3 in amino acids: CASSSGTVIMGEKLFF. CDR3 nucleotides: TGTGCCAGTAGTTCAGGGACAGTCATAATGGGGGAAAAACTGTTTTTT.